Each of the 5 T cell receptor beta chains below was sequenced from the same sample in a study of a mutant IDH1 vaccine in newly diagnosed glioma. The time point is: week 5, during vaccination. Vaccination used 300 ug of mutant IDH1 20-mer peptide per dose, with topical imiquimod. The assay was immunoSEQ multiplex PCR, and TCRdb's table has in-frame clones only and misses some. In the table there are 40,000 or so clones, approximately 83% of which are singletons. No antigen has been assigned to these receptors. The material was PBMCs, obtained from a glioma patient whose treatment included an IDH1 peptide vaccine. These receptor sequences come from a middle-aged man with glioma.

V usage is TRBV27 and J usage is TRBJ1-5; 10 bases are shared with TRBD1. The CDR3 has 17 residues. Germline assignment: CDR1 MNHEY and CDR2 SMNVEV (reference sequence). With V trimmed by 0 bases and J by 2 bases, 4 bases remained unmatched. CDR3 sequence: CASSLSGTGVRNQPQHF. In DNA, the CDR3 is TGTGCCAGCAGTTTATCGGGGACAGGGGTTCGCAATCAGCCCCAGCATTTT.

The chain has TRBV2 and TRBJ2-7; TRBD1 matches at 7 bases. The CDR3 has 15 amino acids. Germline V lookup: CDR1 SNHLY, CDR2 FYNNEI. The J segment lost 0 bases and the V segment lost 5 bases, leaving 7 bases of the junction unmatched. The CDR3 loop reads CASSRQGGVSYEQYF. For the CDR3, the DNA is TGTGCCAGCAGTCGACAGGGTGGGGTCTCCTACGAGCAGTACTTC.

This clone was detected only once. Compared with germline, one end of the junction differs, possibly owing to a read error. This chain links TRBV6-5 with TRBJ1-1, with D unresolved. From germline, CDR1 is MNHEY and CDR2 SVGAGI. The CDR3 runs 14 residues. Here the CDR3 reads CANSYSHKDTEAFF. CDR3 nucleotide sequence: TGTGCCAACAGTTACTCTCACAAAGACACTGAAGCTTTCTTT.

The chain combines TRBV2 with TRBJ2-1; 10 bases fit TRBD2. J lost 4 bases, V lost 1 base, and 13 bases had no gene match. The CDR3 is 19 residues long. Germline-derived CDR1 and CDR2 are SNHLY and FYNNEI. CDR3 DNA sequence: TGTGCCAGCAGTGAAGGCCTAGCGGGAGTATCTCCTTTTTACAATGAGCAGTTCTTC. Encoded protein: CASSEGLAGVSPFYNEQFF.

The V and J genes are TRBV19 and TRBJ1-5, with 8 bases identical to TRBD1. The trim removed 3 bases at V and 5 bases at J, leaving 9 bases unmatched. This CDR3 is built from 16 residues. Germline CDR1 is LNHDA and CDR2 is SQIVND (reference sequence). CDR3 DNA: TGTGCCAGTAGTATGGTCTGGCAGGGGGCTCATCAGCCCCAGCATTTT. Amino acids: CASSMVWQGAHQPQHF.